One and the same sample provided the 26 T cell receptor beta chains below, sequenced in a study of immune cell composition in non-small cell lung cancer. Clones were sequenced by immunoSEQ multiplex PCR, and TCRdb holds only the in-frame ones, with some missing. Of about 7,500 clones listed, just under 70% are singletons. Sample: lung tumor tissue. Receptors originate from a human donor with non-small cell lung cancer.

The chain recombines TRBV19 with TRBJ1-1; D remains ambiguous. This CDR3 has 15 residues. The V gene lost 1 base and the J gene lost 5 bases, with 14 bases spanning the gap. Germline CDR1 is LNHDA and CDR2 is SQIVND (reference sequence). CDR3: CASSIGAIRWTEAFF. CDR3 DNA: TGTGCCAGTAGTATAGGGGCCATAAGATGGACTGAAGCTTTCTTT.

A few counts support this clone. This chain joins TRBV7-9 and TRBJ1-2; 7 bases are shared with TRBD1. The ends lost 4 bases at V and 5 bases at J; junction bases unmatched: 4. CDR1 and CDR2 (germline): SEHNR, FQNEAQ (reference sequence). The CDR3 covers 13 residues. The CDR3 DNA follows: TGTGCCAGCAGCTACGGGACAGAGTATGGCTACACCTTC. Protein product: CASSYGTEYGYTF.

This clone appeared a few times. The chain carries TRBV6-4 and TRBJ1-2; TRBD1 is a possible D gene (5 bases). The CDR3 consists of 15 residues. Germline V CDR1 and CDR2: MRHNA, SNTAGT. The V end lost 8 bases, the J end lost 5 bases, and 21 bases lay between the germline ends. Here the CDR3 reads CASLTGPRVLYGYTF. CDR3 coding DNA: TGTGCCAGCCTTACAGGCCCAAGGGTTCTTTATGGCTACACCTTC.

In DNA form, the CDR3 reads TGTGCCAGCAGAACAGGGGGTCAGGGGAATGAGCAGTTCTTC. Residues: CASRTGGQGNEQFF. The V and J genes are TRBV6-1 and TRBJ2-1, with 8 bases lining up with TRBD1. V shed 6 bases and J 7 bases; nucleotides not matched to a gene: 8. Germline lookup yields CDR1 MNHNS and CDR2 SASEGT. CDR3 size: 14 residues.

The chain carries TRBV28 and TRBJ2-3, with 7 bases matching TRBD2. Trimming removed 5 bases from V and 4 bases from J; junction bases left unmatched: 12. This CDR3 comprises 16 residues. The germline V gene has CDR1 MDHEN and CDR2 SYDVKM. The CDR3 nucleotides read TGTGCCAGCAGTGGCCTGGGCGGGAGATCGGCAGATACGCAGTATTTT. Residues: CASSGLGGRSADTQYF. Variable domain in full (rest from reference TRBV28 and TRBJ2-3): DVKVTQSSRYLVKRTGEKVFLECVQDMDHENMFWYRQDPGLGLRLIYFSYDVKMKEKGDIPEGYSVSREKKERFSLILESASTNQTSMYLCASSGLGGRSADTQYFGPGTRLTVL.

The gene calls are TRBV19 and TRBJ2-3; 10 bases are a match to TRBD2. This CDR3 is built from 16 residues. V lost 7 bases and J lost 1; bases outside the gene matches: 8. Germline assignment: CDR1 LNHDA and CDR2 SQIVND (reference sequence). Written as DNA, the CDR3 is TGTGCCAGTAACCTCAGAACTAGCGGGGGCACAGATACGCAGTATTTT. Residues: CASNLRTSGGTDTQYF.

This clone was recorded once. V usage is TRBV29-1 and J usage is TRBJ2-5; unclear D gene. CDR3 length: 15 amino acids. Deletions cut 7 bases from V and 6 bases from J, with 24 bases between. CDR1 is SQVTM and CDR2 is ANQGSEA in the germline V gene. The CDR3 loop is CSAHTGFLGMQTQYF. The CDR3 DNA follows: TGCAGCGCCCACACGGGTTTTTTGGGTATGCAGACCCAGTACTTC. Full variable domain (outside the CDR3, taken from reference TRBV29-1 and TRBJ2-5): SAVISQKPSRDICQRGTSLTIQCQVDSQVTMMFWYRQQPGQSLTLIATANQGSEATYESGFVIDKFPISRPNLTFSTLTVSNMSPEDSSIYLCSAHTGFLGMQTQYFGPGTRLLVL.

This clone was observed a handful of times. This sequence joins TRBV25-1 and TRBJ2-3, with D possibly TRBD1 on 6 matching bases. The germline V and J ends were trimmed by 0 bases and 3 bases, with 10 bases remaining between them. The length of the CDR3 is 15 residues. Germline CDR1 and CDR2: MGHDK and SYGVNS. Written as DNA, the CDR3 is TGTGCCAGCAGTGAATACGGGACATTGACAGATACGCAGTATTTT. It yields the protein CASSEYGTLTDTQYF.

The chain employs TRBV19 and TRBJ2-7; tentatively, D is TRBD2 (7 bases). Looked up from germline, CDR1 is LNHDA and CDR2 is SQIVND (reference sequence). Trimming left V 7 bases short and J 1 base short, with 17 bases between. This CDR3 spans 15 amino acids. CDR3 DNA sequence: TGTGCCAGTACCCCGACCCGGGGGGCTTCCTACGAGCAGTACTTC. It yields the protein CASTPTRGASYEQYF.

The V and J genes are TRBV18 and TRBJ1-4; 10 nucleotides match TRBD1. V lost 4 bases and J lost 6; bases outside the gene matches: 5. This CDR3 has 15 residues. Germline-derived CDR1 and CDR2 are KGHSH and LQKENI. CDR3: CASSRLGQGDEKLFF. CDR3 nucleotides: TGTGCCAGCTCACGACTAGGACAGGGGGATGAAAAACTGTTTTTT.

Only a few counts were recorded for this clone. The chain recombines TRBV2 with TRBJ2-7; 8 positions agree with TRBD1. Per germline, CDR1 SNHLY and CDR2 FYNNEI. This CDR3 contains 13 residues. The V and J ends lost 7 bases and 3 bases, in that order; junction bases with no gene match: 5. For the CDR3, the DNA is TGTGCCAGCATGGGACAGGTGTACTACGAGCAGTACTTC. Translation gives CASMGQVYYEQYF.

This rearrangement joins TRBV2 to TRBJ2-3; D is possibly TRBD1 (5 bases). CDR3 size: 14 residues. The V end was cut by 5 bases, the J end by 2 bases, with 11 bases between. The germline gives CDR1 SNHLY, CDR2 FYNNEI. The CDR3 DNA reads as TGTGCCAGCAGTCAGGGAAGGATCACAGATACGCAGTATTTT. This encodes CASSQGRITDTQYF.

V usage is TRBV7-9 and J usage is TRBJ2-6, with 9 bases aligning to TRBD1. There are 17 residues in the CDR3. Per the germline V gene, CDR1 is SEHNR and CDR2 is FQNEAQ (reference sequence). The V and J ends lost 8 bases and 1 base, in that order; junction bases with no gene match: 9. This CDR3 is CASRPRDRDSGANVLTF. DNA for the CDR3: TGTGCCAGCCGCCCCCGGGACAGGGATTCTGGGGCCAACGTCCTGACTTTC.

The chain links TRBV2 to TRBJ1-1; 9 bases are a match to TRBD1. There are 13 residues in the CDR3. Germline V gene data show CDR1 as SNHLY and CDR2 as FYNNEI. CDR3 nucleotides: TGTGGTCTGGGACAGGGTGTTGGCACTGAAGCTTTCTTT. Its protein is CGLGQGVGTEAFF.

V and J are TRBV21-1 and TRBJ1-2; the D call in the table, TRBD1, was not verified against the DNA. TRBV21-1 has pseudogene status. The CDR3 runs to 14 residues. The CDR3 DNA sequence: TGTGCCAGCAGCATTAGGACAGGGGAGTCTGGCTACACCTTC. This sequence encodes CASSIRTGESGYTF.

This clone is medium-sized (0.01 to 0.1%). This chain joins TRBV7-8 and TRBJ1-5; 7 bases align to TRBD1. This CDR3 contains 13 residues. With 10 bases clipped from V and 4 bases from J, the junction kept 7 bases outside the gene matches. CDR1 SGHVS and CDR2 FQNEAQ come from the germline V gene. CDR3 coding DNA: TGTGCCACGACCGGGGACAGAAATCAGCCCCAGCATTTT. Its protein is CATTGDRNQPQHF.

The rearrangement joins TRBV6-1 to TRBJ1-1; D possibly corresponds to TRBD1 (5 bases). This CDR3 contains 14 residues. Trimming shortened V by 7 bases and J by 0 bases, and 12 bases separated the two germline ends. CDR1 MNHNS and CDR2 SASEGT come from the germline V gene. The CDR3 spells CASKIDSMNTEAFF. For the CDR3, the DNA is TGTGCCAGCAAAATCGACAGCATGAACACTGAAGCTTTCTTT.

The chain employs TRBV4-1 and TRBJ2-1, with 7 bases lining up with TRBD2. There are 14 residues in the CDR3. Germline V gives CDR1 MGHRA, CDR2 YSYEKL. Germline trimming cut 4 bases from V and 8 bases from J; bases unmatched to any gene: 8. The CDR3 coding sequence is TGCGCCAGCAGCCGAGGAGAGGGAGGGTATGAGCAGTTCTTC. Translating it yields CASSRGEGGYEQFF.

The count of this clone is one. This chain joins TRBV7-6 and TRBJ2-5; 10 nucleotides agree with TRBD2. Germline V gene lookup returns CDR1 SGHVS and CDR2 FNYEAQ. The CDR3 totals 17 residues. V lost 5 bases to trimming and J lost 7 bases; unmatched junction nucleotides: 16. CDR3 nucleotide sequence: TGTGCCAGCAGCAATATAGTAAGCGGACTAGCGGCAGGGACCCAGTACTTC. Protein: CASSNIVSGLAAGTQYF.

The V call is TRBV5-1, the J call TRBJ2-1, with TRBD2 matching over 11 bases. Trimming at V came to 0 bases and at J to 15 bases, leaving 11 bases not matched to a gene. There are 15 residues in the CDR3. Germline CDR1 and CDR2: SGHRS and YFSETQ. The CDR3, as DNA: TGCGCCAGCAGCTTGGGTGTTAGCGGGAGGGCCGTTAGGTTCTTC. It encodes CASSLGVSGRAVRFF.

This chain joins TRBV18 and TRBJ1-1; 9 positions match TRBD1. The germline V gene has CDR1 KGHSH and CDR2 LQKENI. This CDR3 is 14 amino acids long. J gave up 4 bases and V 5 bases, and 5 bases lay outside the gene matches. In DNA, the CDR3 is TGTGCCAGCTCATCACGACAGGGGGGCACTGAAGCTTTCTTT. Amino acid sequence: CASSSRQGGTEAFF. Together with reference TRBV18 and TRBJ1-1, the CDR3 gives the full variable domain: NAGVMQNPRHLVRRRGQEARLRCSPMKGHSHVYWYRQLPEEGLKFMVYLQKENIIDESGMPKERFSAEFPKEGPSILRIQQVVRGDSAAYFCASSSRQGGTEAFFGQGTRLTVV.

The chain is built from TRBV7-9 and TRBJ2-3, with 8 bases aligning to TRBD2. CDR3 size: 14 residues. With 8 bases clipped from V and 2 bases from J, the junction kept 6 bases outside the gene matches. CDR1 is SEHNR, CDR2 FQNEAQ, per germline (reference sequence). CDR3 region: CASSTSGNTDTQYF. The CDR3 DNA is TGTGCCAGCTCTACTAGCGGAAACACAGATACGCAGTATTTT.

The chain has TRBV6-6 and TRBJ2-1; maybe TRBD2 (5 bases). V lost 6 bases and J 4 bases, leaving 13 bases between the germline ends. The CDR3 has 14 amino acids. CDR1 is MNHNY and CDR2 is SVGAGI in the germline V gene (reference sequence). CDR3 amino acids: CASRGGRTYNEQFF. The CDR3 coding sequence is TGTGCCAGCAGGGGTGGGCGGACTTACAATGAGCAGTTCTTC.

The J gene is TRBJ2-1, the V gene TRBV29-1; TRBD2 matches 8 bases. CDR1 is SQVTM and CDR2 is ANQGSEA in the germline V gene. V shed 8 bases, J shed 0 bases, and the junction held 3 bases outside the gene matches. The CDR3 is made up of 13 amino acids. CDR3 DNA: TGCAGCACCAGCGGGAGCTCCTACAATGAGCAGTTCTTC. Its translation is CSTSGSSYNEQFF.

The rearrangement joins TRBV19 to TRBJ2-5, with 8 bases lining up with TRBD2. Per germline, CDR1 LNHDA and CDR2 SQIVND (reference sequence). This CDR3 is built from 15 residues. Trimming at V came to 3 bases and at J to 5 bases, leaving 8 bases not matched to a gene. The CDR3 loop reads CASSIGLAWGETQYF. The CDR3 DNA reads TGTGCCAGTAGTATCGGACTAGCTTGGGGGGAGACCCAGTACTTC.

The chain has TRBV2 and TRBJ2-4, with a possible D match to TRBD1 (5 bases). The V gene lost 7 bases and the J gene lost 10 bases, with 20 bases spanning the gap. The CDR3 consists of 14 residues. Per germline, CDR1 SNHLY and CDR2 FYNNEI. CDR3 bases: TGTGCCAGCATCCCTAGTAGGGGCTCTCGTATTCAGTACTTC. It specifies CASIPSRGSRIQYF.